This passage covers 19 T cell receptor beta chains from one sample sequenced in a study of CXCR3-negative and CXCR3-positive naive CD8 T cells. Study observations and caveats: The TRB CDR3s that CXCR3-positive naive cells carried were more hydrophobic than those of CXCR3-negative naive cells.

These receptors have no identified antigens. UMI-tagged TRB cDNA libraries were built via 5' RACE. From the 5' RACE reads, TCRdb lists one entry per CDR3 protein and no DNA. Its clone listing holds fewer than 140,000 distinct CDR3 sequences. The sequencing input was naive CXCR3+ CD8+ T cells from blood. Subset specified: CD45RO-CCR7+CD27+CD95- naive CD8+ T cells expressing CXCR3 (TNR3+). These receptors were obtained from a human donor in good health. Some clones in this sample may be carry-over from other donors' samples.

CDR3 residues: CASSYSFQVTLPNTEAFF. The V gene is TRBV6-5, the J gene TRBJ1-1. Germline assignment: CDR1 MNHEY and CDR2 SVGAGI. The CDR3 contains 18 residues.

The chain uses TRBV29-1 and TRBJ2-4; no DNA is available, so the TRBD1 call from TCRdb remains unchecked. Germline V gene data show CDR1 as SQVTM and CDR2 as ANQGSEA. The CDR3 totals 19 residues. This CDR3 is CSVEDRQLDWGSMENIQYF. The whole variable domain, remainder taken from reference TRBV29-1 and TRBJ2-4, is SAVISQKPSRDICQRGTSLTIQCQVDSQVTMMFWYRQQPGQSLTLIATANQGSEATYESGFVIDKFPISRPNLTFSTLTVSNMSPEDSSIYLCSVEDRQLDWGSMENIQYFGAGTRLSVL.

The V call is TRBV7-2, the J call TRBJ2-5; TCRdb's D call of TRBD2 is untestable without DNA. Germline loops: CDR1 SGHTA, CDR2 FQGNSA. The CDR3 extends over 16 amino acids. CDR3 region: CASSRLAGAIQETQYF.

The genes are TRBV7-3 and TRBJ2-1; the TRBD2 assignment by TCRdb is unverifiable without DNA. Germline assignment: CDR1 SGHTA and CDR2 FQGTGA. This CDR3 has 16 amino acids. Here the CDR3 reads CASSLLAGSSYNEQFF.

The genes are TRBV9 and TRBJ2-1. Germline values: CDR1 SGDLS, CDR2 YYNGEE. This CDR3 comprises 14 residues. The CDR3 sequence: CASSVQATTDEQFF. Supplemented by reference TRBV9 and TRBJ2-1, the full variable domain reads DSGVTQTPKHLITATGQRVTLRCSPRSGDLSVYWYQQSLDQGLQFLIQYYNGEERAKGNILERFSAQQFPDLHSELNLSSLELGDSALYFCASSVQATTDEQFFGPGTRLTVL.

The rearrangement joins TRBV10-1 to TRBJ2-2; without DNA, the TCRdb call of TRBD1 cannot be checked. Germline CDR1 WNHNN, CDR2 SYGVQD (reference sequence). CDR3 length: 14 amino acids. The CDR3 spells CAGNTGASTGELFF.

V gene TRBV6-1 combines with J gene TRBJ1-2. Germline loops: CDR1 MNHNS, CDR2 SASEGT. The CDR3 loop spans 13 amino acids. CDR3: CASSEDGNYGYTF.

CDR3 residues: CASSPRGSLNEQYF. The chain joins TRBV2 to TRBJ2-7; the TCRdb call, TRBD1, lacks DNA for checking. In germline, CDR1 is SNHLY, CDR2 FYNNEI. CDR3 length: 14 amino acids.

The CDR3 sequence is CASSWTSGGANEQFF. V and J are TRBV19 and TRBJ2-1; the TCRdb D gene call, TRBD2, has no DNA to confirm it. This CDR3 is built from 15 residues. The germline CDR1 and CDR2 sequences are LNHDA and SQIVND (reference sequence).

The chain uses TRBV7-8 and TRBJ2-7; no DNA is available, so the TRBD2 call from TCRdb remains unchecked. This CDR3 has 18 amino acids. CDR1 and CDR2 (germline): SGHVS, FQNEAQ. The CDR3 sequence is CASSLGIRPPSTVYEQYF. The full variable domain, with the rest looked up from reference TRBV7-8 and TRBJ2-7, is GAGVSQSPRYKVAKRGQDVALRCDPISGHVSLFWYQQALGQGPEFLTYFQNEAQLDKSGLPSDRFFAERPEGSVSTLKIQRTQQEDSAVYLCASSLGIRPPSTVYEQYFGPGTRLTVT.

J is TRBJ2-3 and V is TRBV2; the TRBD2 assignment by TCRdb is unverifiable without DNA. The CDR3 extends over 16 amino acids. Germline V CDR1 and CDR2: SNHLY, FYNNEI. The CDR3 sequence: CASREGLVIDTDTQYF.

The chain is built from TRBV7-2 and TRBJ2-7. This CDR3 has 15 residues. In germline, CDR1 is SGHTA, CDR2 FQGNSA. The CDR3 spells CASSLGLPLPYEQYF.

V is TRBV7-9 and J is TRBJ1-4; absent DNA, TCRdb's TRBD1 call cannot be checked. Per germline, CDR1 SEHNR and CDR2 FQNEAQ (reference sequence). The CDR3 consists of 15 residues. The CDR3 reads CASSSPGTGNEKLFF.

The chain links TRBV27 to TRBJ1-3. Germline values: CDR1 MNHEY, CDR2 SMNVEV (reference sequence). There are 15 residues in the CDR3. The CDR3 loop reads CASSLTVNSGNTIYF.

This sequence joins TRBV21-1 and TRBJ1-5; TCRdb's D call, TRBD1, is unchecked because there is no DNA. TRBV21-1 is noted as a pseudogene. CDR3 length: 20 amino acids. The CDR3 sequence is CASSETLLRQGSYSNQPQHF.

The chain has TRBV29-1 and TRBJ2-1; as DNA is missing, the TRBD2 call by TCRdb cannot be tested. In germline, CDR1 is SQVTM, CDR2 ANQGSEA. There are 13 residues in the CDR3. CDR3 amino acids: CSVPLLAGYEQFF.

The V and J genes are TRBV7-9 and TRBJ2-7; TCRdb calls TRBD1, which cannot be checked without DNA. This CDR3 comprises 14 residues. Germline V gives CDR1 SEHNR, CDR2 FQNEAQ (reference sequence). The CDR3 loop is CASSFGTGQDEQYF.

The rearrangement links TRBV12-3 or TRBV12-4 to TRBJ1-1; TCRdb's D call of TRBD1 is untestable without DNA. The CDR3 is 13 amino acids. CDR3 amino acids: CASTSQGNTEAFF.

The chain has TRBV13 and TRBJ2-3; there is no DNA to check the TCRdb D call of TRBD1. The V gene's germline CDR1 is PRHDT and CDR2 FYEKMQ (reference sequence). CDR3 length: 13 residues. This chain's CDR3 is CASSIEGGDTQYF. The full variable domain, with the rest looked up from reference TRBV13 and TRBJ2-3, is AAGVIQSPRHLIKEKRETATLKCYPIPRHDTVYWYQQGPGQDPQFLISFYEKMQSDKGSIPDRFSAQQFSDYHSELNMSSLELGDSALYFCASSIEGGDTQYFGPGTRLTVL.